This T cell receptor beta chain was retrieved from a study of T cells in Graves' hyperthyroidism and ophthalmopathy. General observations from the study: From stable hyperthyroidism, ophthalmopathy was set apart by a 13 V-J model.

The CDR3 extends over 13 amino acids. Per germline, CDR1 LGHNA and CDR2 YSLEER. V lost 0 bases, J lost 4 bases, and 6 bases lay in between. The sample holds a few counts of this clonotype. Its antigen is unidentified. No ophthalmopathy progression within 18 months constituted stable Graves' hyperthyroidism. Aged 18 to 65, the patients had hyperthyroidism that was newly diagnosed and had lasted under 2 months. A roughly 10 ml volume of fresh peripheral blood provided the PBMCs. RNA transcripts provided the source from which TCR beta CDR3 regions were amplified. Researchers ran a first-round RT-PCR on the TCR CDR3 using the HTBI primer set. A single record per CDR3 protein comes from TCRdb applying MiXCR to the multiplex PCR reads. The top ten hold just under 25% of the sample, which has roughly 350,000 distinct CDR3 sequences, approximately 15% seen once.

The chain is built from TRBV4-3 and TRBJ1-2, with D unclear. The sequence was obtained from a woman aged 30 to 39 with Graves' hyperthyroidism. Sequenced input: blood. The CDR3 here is CASSQEVGYGYTF. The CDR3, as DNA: TGCGCCAGCAGCCAAGAAGTCGGCTATGGCTACACCTTC.